The 25 T cell receptor beta chains below come from one sample, sequenced in a study of blood T cell repertoires in COVID-19. Assay used: immunoSEQ multiplex PCR; TCRdb lists only in-frame clones, some missing. The top ten hold 6% to 8.5% of the sample, which has about 200,000 clones, about 83% seen once. Sequencing was done on a sample of peripheral blood. Receptors were obtained from a woman aged 45 to 65 with active or convalescent COVID-19.

This chain links TRBV19 with TRBJ1-6; possibly TRBD1 for D (5 bases). V lost 3 bases and J 7 bases, leaving 10 bases between the germline ends. The CDR3 loop spans 14 amino acids. Germline assignment: CDR1 LNHDA and CDR2 SQIVND (reference sequence). CDR3 region: CASSMMEGNSPLHF. In DNA form, the CDR3 reads TGTGCCAGTAGTATGATGGAGGGGAATTCACCCCTCCACTTT.

The J gene is TRBJ2-6, the V gene TRBV15, with D unresolved. Trimming cost V 8 bases and J 3 bases, with 5 bases left between them. This CDR3 has 12 amino acids. The germline gives CDR1 LNHNV, CDR2 YYDKDF (reference sequence). CDR3 residues: CATLGGANVLTF. DNA for the CDR3: TGTGCCACCCTAGGTGGGGCCAACGTCCTGACTTTC. The whole variable domain, remainder taken from reference TRBV15 and TRBJ2-6, is DAMVIQNPRYQVTQFGKPVTLSCSQTLNHNVMYWYQQKSSQAPKLLFHYYDKDFNNEADTPDNFQSRRPNTSFCFLDIRSPGLGDTAMYLCATLGGANVLTFGAGSRLTVL.

The rearrangement joins TRBV6-5 to TRBJ1-5, with 9 positions matching TRBD1. After removal of 6 bases from V and 4 bases from J, the junction contained 7 bases not matched to a gene. CDR1 is MNHEY, CDR2 SVGAGI, per germline. This CDR3 is 15 amino acids long. CDR3 nucleotides: TGTGCCAGCAGCGCCGGGACAGGGTTTAATCAGCCCCAGCATTTT. As protein: CASSAGTGFNQPQHF.

The chain joins TRBV29-1 to TRBJ1-5; a possible D gene is TRBD1 (5 bases). This CDR3 is 14 amino acids long. The V and J ends lost 4 bases and 5 bases respectively, with 15 bases between them. CDR1 is SQVTM and CDR2 is ANQGSEA in the germline V gene. CDR3 nucleotides: TGCAGCGTTGCATTTGGGGGGAATCATCAGCCCCAGCATTTT. It encodes CSVAFGGNHQPQHF. Variable domain in full (rest from reference TRBV29-1 and TRBJ1-5): SAVISQKPSRDICQRGTSLTIQCQVDSQVTMMFWYRQQPGQSLTLIATANQGSEATYESGFVIDKFPISRPNLTFSTLTVSNMSPEDSSIYLCSVAFGGNHQPQHFGDGTRLSIL.

This chain links TRBV4-1 with TRBJ2-1; D gene uncertain. The CDR3 loop spans 14 amino acids. Looked up from germline, CDR1 is MGHRA and CDR2 is YSYEKL. V lost 0 bases to trimming and J lost 4 bases, with 7 bases between them. CDR3 in DNA: TGCGCCAGCAGCCAAGACCGAGCTTACAATGAGCAGTTCTTC. Translated: CASSQDRAYNEQFF.

V and J are TRBV7-2 and TRBJ1-5; TRBD1 aligns across 7 bases. Per the germline V gene, CDR1 is SGHTA and CDR2 is FQGNSA. V lost 5 bases and J lost 6; bases outside the gene matches: 10. This CDR3 has 15 residues. This CDR3 reads CASSQTGPNGQPQHF. CDR3 DNA sequence: TGTGCCAGCAGCCAGACAGGGCCCAACGGTCAGCCCCAGCATTTT.

This clone was recorded only once. This rearrangement joins TRBV6-5 to TRBJ1-5; 9 positions match TRBD1. This CDR3 has 15 residues. The germline CDR1 and CDR2 sequences are MNHEY and SVGAGI. V lost 8 bases to trimming and J lost 0 bases; unmatched junction nucleotides: 5. CDR3 nucleotides: TGTGCCAGCCGGGACAGGGCTTTTAGCAATCAGCCCCAGCATTTT. It specifies CASRDRAFSNQPQHF.

This clone was detected only a few times. The chain combines TRBV20-1 with TRBJ1-1; no reliable D call. Germline CDR1 DFQATT, CDR2 SNEGSKA (reference sequence). CDR3 size: 11 residues. V was clipped by 7 bases and J by 4 bases, with 10 bases between them. CDR3 sequence: CSVARGTEAFF. As DNA, the CDR3 is TGCAGTGTCGCCCGCGGCACTGAAGCTTTCTTT.

The gene calls are TRBV19 and TRBJ2-2; TRBD2 might be the D (5 bases). The germline V gene encodes CDR1 LNHDA and CDR2 SQIVND (reference sequence). The V end lost 4 bases, the J end lost 1 base, and 13 bases lay between the germline ends. The CDR3 is 16 amino acids. In nucleotides, the CDR3 is TGTGCCAGTAGTAGAGCAGCGGAGCTGAACACCGGGGAGCTGTTTTTT. Protein: CASSRAAELNTGELFF.

This clone has a handful of counts. The rearrangement joins TRBV5-1 to TRBJ1-6; 11 positions match TRBD1. Germline V lookup: CDR1 SGHRS, CDR2 YFSETQ. CDR3 size: 17 residues. Trimming removed 4 bases from V and 10 bases from J; junction bases left unmatched: 13. The CDR3 nucleotides read TGCGCCAGCAGCCCTTCGGACAGGGGGCGAGCAGGGTCACCCCTCCACTTT. It translates to CASSPSDRGRAGSPLHF.

The V gene is TRBV21-1, the J gene TRBJ2-7; TRBD2 is taken as the D call from the table, unchecked against the DNA. TRBV21-1 is a listed pseudogene. The CDR3 loop spans 14 amino acids. Here the CDR3 DNA reads TGTGCCAGCAGCTTCCGGGAGTCCCCCTACGAGCAGTACTTC. It codes for CASSFRESPYEQYF.

V usage is TRBV11-2 and J usage is TRBJ2-5; D is undetermined. Trimming left V 0 bases short and J 7 bases short, with 6 bases between. This CDR3 is built from 12 residues. Germline V gene lookup returns CDR1 SGHAT and CDR2 FQNNGV. The CDR3 here is CASSLDWATQYF. CDR3 bases: TGTGCCAGCAGCTTAGATTGGGCGACCCAGTACTTC.

The CDR3 region has the DNA TGTGCCAGCAGCTTGGAGATATCGGGGGGAGGAGGCTACACCTTC. Translating gives CASSLEISGGGGYTF. The V and J genes are TRBV5-4 and TRBJ1-2; weak D call: TRBD1 (5 bases). V lost 0 bases to trimming and J lost 8 bases, with 17 bases between them. This CDR3 region has 15 residues. The germline CDR1 and CDR2 sequences are SGHNT and YYREEE (reference sequence). Looking up the rest from reference TRBV5-4 and TRBJ1-2 gives the full variable domain: ETGVTQSPTHLIKTRGQQVTLRCSSQSGHNTVSWYQQALGQGPQFIFQYYREEENGRGNFPPRFSGLQFPNYSSELNVNALELDDSALYLCASSLEISGGGGYTFGSGTRLTVV.

CDR3 coding DNA: TGTGCCAGCAGCTCTGGGACAGGAGGGCTGTTTGGAAACACCATATATTTT. Its protein is CASSSGTGGLFGNTIYF. The rearrangement uses TRBV5-6 and TRBJ1-3, with 8 bases identical to TRBD1. CDR1 SGHDT and CDR2 YYEEEE come from the germline V gene. The V gene end was trimmed by 3 bases and the J gene end by 3 bases; junction bases not matched to a gene: 11. The CDR3 length is 17 residues.

The chain has TRBV28 and TRBJ2-3; TRBD2 agrees at 13 bases. CDR3 length: 16 residues. Germline V gives CDR1 MDHEN, CDR2 SYDVKM. The V and J ends lost 5 bases and 1 base, in that order; junction bases with no gene match: 3. The CDR3, as DNA: TGTGCCAGCAGTGGACTAGCGGGAGTAGGCACAGATACGCAGTATTTT. The encoded protein is CASSGLAGVGTDTQYF.

CDR3 protein: CASSSRQGNQPQHF. Written as DNA, the CDR3 is TGTGCCAGCAGTTCACGACAGGGAAATCAGCCCCAGCATTTT. V usage is TRBV28 and J usage is TRBJ1-5; 7 bases map to TRBD1. This CDR3 has 14 amino acids. V trimming: 4 bases; J trimming: 4 bases; junction bases outside the gene matches: 4. The germline V gene encodes CDR1 MDHEN and CDR2 SYDVKM.

The chain is built from TRBV19 and TRBJ1-2; TRBD1 agrees at 10 bases. Germline CDR1 and CDR2: LNHDA and SQIVND (reference sequence). The CDR3 length is 13 residues. The V and J ends lost 9 bases and 4 bases, in that order; junction bases with no gene match: 5. The CDR3 bases are TGTGCCAGCAAGCGGGACAGGGGCTATGGCTACACCTTC. This translates into CASKRDRGYGYTF.

The J gene is TRBJ2-5, the V gene TRBV5-1, with D uncertain. V lost 5 bases and J 2 bases, leaving 19 bases between the germline ends. CDR3 length equals 16 residues. Germline V gene sequence: CDR1 SGHRS, CDR2 YFSETQ. The CDR3 region has the DNA TGCGCCAGCAGTCCGCACCGACGGAGCATACAAGAGACCCAGTACTTC. It translates to CASSPHRRSIQETQYF.

The CDR3 loop reads CASSSGTYGYTF. The CDR3 nucleotides are TGTGCCAGCAGTTCAGGTACCTATGGCTACACCTTC. V is TRBV28 and J is TRBJ1-2; no clear D. There are 12 residues in the CDR3. V shed 4 bases and J shed 4 bases, with 7 bases lying between them. The germline CDR1 and CDR2 sequences are MDHEN and SYDVKM.

This chain joins TRBV28 and TRBJ1-1; tentatively, D is TRBD1 (6 bases). Germline V gene sequence: CDR1 MDHEN, CDR2 SYDVKM. This CDR3 has 15 amino acids. V lost 8 bases and J 1 base, leaving 17 bases between the germline ends. The CDR3 DNA follows: TGTGCCAGCCTCCCGGGGGGGCTTACGAACACTGAAGCTTTCTTT. It translates to CASLPGGLTNTEAFF.

The chain carries TRBV7-9 and TRBJ2-7; 8 nucleotides align to TRBD1. This CDR3 contains 17 residues. In germline, CDR1 is SEHNR, CDR2 FQNEAQ (reference sequence). V dropped 0 bases and J dropped 5; count of bases not matched to a gene: 12. In DNA, the CDR3 is TGTGCCAGCAGCTTAGCGGGAGCCAGGGGGCCGCCAAACGAGCAGTACTTC. Amino acids: CASSLAGARGPPNEQYF.

V usage is TRBV6-5 and J usage is TRBJ2-3; D perhaps matches TRBD2 (7 bases). CDR1 and CDR2 from the germline V gene are MNHEY and SVGAGI. This CDR3 comprises 13 residues. The V end lost 6 bases, the J end lost 2 bases, and 9 bases lay between the germline ends. CDR3 sequence (DNA): TGTGCCAGCAGGGGGGGGGCCACAGATACGCAGTATTTT. Amino acid sequence: CASRGGATDTQYF.

The chain joins TRBV9 to TRBJ2-7, with D unclear. V lost 3 bases to trimming and J lost 3 bases, with 13 bases between them. Per germline, CDR1 SGDLS and CDR2 YYNGEE. This CDR3 spans 14 amino acids. The chain's CDR3 is CASSADFAFYEQYF. The CDR3 coding sequence is TGTGCCAGCAGCGCCGACTTTGCCTTCTACGAGCAGTACTTC.

J is TRBJ1-4 and V is TRBV6-5; tentative D call: TRBD1 (5 bases). Trimming stripped 2 bases from V and 6 bases from J, with 10 bases between. Germline values: CDR1 MNHEY, CDR2 SVGAGI. CDR3 length equals 14 residues. This CDR3 reads CASSYRQLHEKLFF. The CDR3 nucleotides are TGTGCCAGCAGTTACAGACAGTTGCATGAAAAACTGTTTTTT.

The gene calls are TRBV27 and TRBJ1-6; 7 bases agree with TRBD1. The CDR3 is made up of 16 amino acids. The V and J ends lost 5 bases and 7 bases, in that order; junction bases with no gene match: 11. Germline CDR1 reads MNHEY; CDR2 reads SMNVEV (reference sequence). CDR3 coding DNA: TGTGCCAGCAGTCAACTCTCGACAGGGAGGAATTCACCCCTCCACTTT. Amino acid sequence: CASSQLSTGRNSPLHF.